This record covers a single T cell receptor beta chain. Antigen: not known. Template switching, a step in the protocol, added a universal primer site, and cDNA carried unique molecular identifiers. TCRdb reprocessed the 5' RACE reads with MiXCR, giving one entry per CDR3 protein. Among over 200,000 distinct CDR3 sequences listed, around 9.6% were seen once. The source of the sample is a study of identical twins. Study findings and constraints: There is a chance that invariant MAIT and iNKT cells partially muddied zero-insertion analyses.

All of the donors were Caucasians in good health. The specimen was memory (CD45RO+) T cells sorted from blood. The clonotype comes from a woman under 30 in good health.

CDR3 sequence: CSASQGSTEAFF. The CDR3 region has the DNA TGCAGTGCTAGCCAGGGGAGCACTGAAGCTTTCTTT. The V call is TRBV20-1, the J call TRBJ1-1; D might be TRBD1 (6 bases). V was cut by 3 bases and J by 4 bases, with 9 bases left in between. The CDR3 totals 12 residues. Germline V gene data show CDR1 as DFQATT and CDR2 as SNEGSKA (reference sequence).